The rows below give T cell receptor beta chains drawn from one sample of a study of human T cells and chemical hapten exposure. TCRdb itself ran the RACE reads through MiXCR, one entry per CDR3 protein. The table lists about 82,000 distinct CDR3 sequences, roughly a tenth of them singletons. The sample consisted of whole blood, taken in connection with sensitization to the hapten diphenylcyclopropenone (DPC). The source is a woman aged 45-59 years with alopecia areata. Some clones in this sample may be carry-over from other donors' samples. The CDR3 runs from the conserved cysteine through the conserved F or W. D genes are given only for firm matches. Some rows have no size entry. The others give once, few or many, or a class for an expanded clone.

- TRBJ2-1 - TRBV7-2 CASSLLSGASVNEQFF TGTGCCAGCAGCTTACTCTCGGGAGCGTCCGTAAATGAGCAGTTCTTC
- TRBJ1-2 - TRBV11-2 CASSSQGSYGYTF TGTGCCAGCAGCTCCCAGGGAAGCTATGGCTACACCTTC
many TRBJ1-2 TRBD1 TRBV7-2 CASSAGQIYGYTF TGTGCCAGCAGCGCGGGACAGATCTATGGCTACACCTTC
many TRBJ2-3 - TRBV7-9 CASSIERTEGDTQYF TGTGCCAGCAGCATCGAAAGGACGGAAGGAGATACGCAGTATTTT
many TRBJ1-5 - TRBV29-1 CSVMVRDSRQPQHF TGCAGCGTTATGGTGAGGGACTCGAGGCAGCCCCAGCATTTT
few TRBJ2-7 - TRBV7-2 CASSLEVLAYEQYF TGTGCCAGCAGCTTAGAAGTCCTAGCCTACGAGCAGTACTTC
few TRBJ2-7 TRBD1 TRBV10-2 CATTPGQGYEQYF TGCGCCACCACCCCGGGACAGGGGTATGAGCAGTACTTC
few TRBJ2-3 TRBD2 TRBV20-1 CSAVPGIDLAGLVSTDTQYF TGCAGTGCTGTCCCGGGGATTGACCTAGCGGGACTGGTCAGCACAGATACGCAGTATTTT
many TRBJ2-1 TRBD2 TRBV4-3 CASSQGIPGLAAEFF TGCGCCAGCAGCCAAGGAATACCGGGACTAGCGGCTGAGTTCTTC
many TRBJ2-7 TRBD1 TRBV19 CASSIGQGAASEQYF TGTGCCAGTAGTATCGGGCAGGGGGCAGCTTCTGAGCAGTACTTC
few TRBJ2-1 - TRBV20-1 CSARGHLDNEQFF TGCAGTGCTAGAGGACACTTGGACAATGAGCAGTTCTTC
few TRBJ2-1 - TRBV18 CASSPLDTYNEQFF TGTGCCAGCTCACCACTTGACACCTACAATGAGCAGTTCTTC
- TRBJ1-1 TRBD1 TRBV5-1 CASKLAGTGPEAFF TGCGCCAGCAAGCTTGCCGGGACAGGCCCAGAAGCTTTCTTT
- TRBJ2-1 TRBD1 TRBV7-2 CASSPGTGDYNEQFF TGTGCCAGCAGCCCCGGGACAGGGGACTACAATGAGCAGTTCTTC
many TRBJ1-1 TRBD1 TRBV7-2 CASSLDRDRKAFF TGTGCCAGCAGCTTAGACAGGGACAGGAAAGCTTTCTTT
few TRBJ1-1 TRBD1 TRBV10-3 CAISESTGGNTEAFF TGTGCCATCAGTGAGTCCACAGGGGGGAACACTGAAGCTTTCTTT
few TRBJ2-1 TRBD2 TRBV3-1 CASSPTSGYNEQFF TGTGCCAGCAGCCCTACTAGCGGTTACAATGAGCAGTTCTTC
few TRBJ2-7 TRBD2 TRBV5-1 CASSSGGFTEQYF TGCGCCAGCAGCTCGGGAGGGTTTACCGAGCAGTACTTC
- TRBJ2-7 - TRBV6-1 CASTEGRISYEQYF TGTGCCAGCACCGAGGGACGGATTTCCTACGAGCAGTACTTC
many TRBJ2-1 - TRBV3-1 CASSQKGQLNEQFF TGTGCCAGCAGCCAAAAGGGACAACTCAATGAGCAGTTCTTC
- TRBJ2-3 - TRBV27 CASSPWWLAPDTQYF TGTGCCAGCAGTCCCTGGTGGCTAGCTCCAGATACGCAGTATTTT
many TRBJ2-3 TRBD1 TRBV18 CASSLSGTGASGTDTQYF TGTGCCAGCTCACTTTCCGGGACAGGGGCTTCTGGCACAGATACGCAGTATTTT
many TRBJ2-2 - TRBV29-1 CTVGQANTGELFF TGCACGGTGGGCCAGGCGAACACCGGGGAGCTGTTTTTT
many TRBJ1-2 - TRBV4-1 CASSLADSNYGYTF TGCGCCAGCAGCCTCGCTGACAGTAACTATGGCTACACCTTC
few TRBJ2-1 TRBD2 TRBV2 CASSARTSGRQGQFF TGTGCCAGCAGTGCTCGGACTAGCGGGAGACAAGGCCAGTTCTTC
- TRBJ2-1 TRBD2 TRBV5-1 CASSWGLADVEQFF TGCGCCAGCAGCTGGGGACTAGCGGACGTTGAGCAGTTCTTC
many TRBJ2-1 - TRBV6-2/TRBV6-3 CASSWPKAGSSNEQFF TGTGCCAGCTCCTGGCCTAAAGCGGGTAGTAGTAATGAGCAGTTCTTC
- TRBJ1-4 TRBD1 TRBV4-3 CASSQTRQGANEKLFF TGCGCCAGCAGCCAGACGAGACAGGGGGCGAATGAAAAACTGTTTTTT
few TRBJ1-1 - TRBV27 CASSSTPGTMNTEAFF TGTGCCAGCAGTTCGACTCCCGGGACAATGAACACTGAAGCTTTCTTT
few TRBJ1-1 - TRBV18 CASSPYRWGTEAFF TGTGCCAGCTCACCTTACAGGTGGGGGACTGAAGCTTTCTTT
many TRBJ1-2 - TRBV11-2 CASSLAGPAYGYTF TGTGCCAGCAGCTTAGCGGGCCCGGCCTATGGCTACACCTTC
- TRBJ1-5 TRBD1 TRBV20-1 CSARRDRGQNQPQHF TGCAGTGCTCGACGAGACAGGGGCCAGAATCAGCCCCAGCATTTT
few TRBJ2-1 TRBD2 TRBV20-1 CSASSGGIYNEQFF TGCAGTGCTTCTAGCGGGGGGATCTACAATGAGCAGTTCTTC
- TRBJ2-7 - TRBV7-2 CASSLGTSGEQYF TGTGCCAGCAGCCTCGGGACATCCGGCGAGCAGTACTTC
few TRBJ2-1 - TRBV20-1 CSARDLVRTKEQFF TGCAGTGCTAGAGATTTGGTCCGAACCAAGGAGCAGTTCTTC
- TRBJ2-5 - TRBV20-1 CSAGLLAPTRETQYF TGCAGTGCTGGGTTACTAGCACCCACACGGGAGACCCAGTACTTC